This T cell receptor (beta chain) was profiled in a study of Graves' ophthalmopathy and Graves' hyperthyroidism. Regarding the study as a whole: The majority of expanded thyroid clonotypes above 0.001 frequency also occurred in blood.

As to this clonotype: Its antigen remains unidentified.

Trimming took off 7 bases at V and 3 bases at J, with 10 bases between the two ends. This CDR3 is 13 amino acids long. Germline V lookup: CDR1 SNHLY, CDR2 FYNNEI. Having ophthalmopathy, the donors showed moderate-to-severe activity, CAS ≥3 and NOSPECS ≥4, with disease lasting under 3 months. If patients had other autoimmune diseases, uncontrolled infections, pregnancy or lactation, they were excluded. Scientists amplified the TCR beta CDR3 regions from RNA transcripts. Second-round multiplex PCR came after first-round RT-PCR with HTBI primers. TCRdb re-derived calls from the multiplex PCR reads in MiXCR, one entry per CDR3 protein. The table has about 240,000 distinct CDR3 sequences, around 50% seen once; the top ten hold more than 45%.

The sequenced material came from peripheral blood. V gene TRBV2 combines with J gene TRBJ1-5; no firm D call. The TCR originated in an adult man with Graves' ophthalmopathy. The CDR3 here is CASKKAVNQPQHF. The CDR3 DNA is TGTGCCAGCAAGAAGGCAGTCAATCAGCCCCAGCATTTT. The full variable domain, rest sourced from reference TRBV2 and TRBJ1-5, is EPEVTQTPSHQVTQMGQEVILRCVPISNHLYFYWYRQILGQKVEFLVSFYNNEISEKSEIFDDQFSVERPDGSNFTLKIRSTKLEDSAMYFCASKKAVNQPQHFGDGTRLSIL.